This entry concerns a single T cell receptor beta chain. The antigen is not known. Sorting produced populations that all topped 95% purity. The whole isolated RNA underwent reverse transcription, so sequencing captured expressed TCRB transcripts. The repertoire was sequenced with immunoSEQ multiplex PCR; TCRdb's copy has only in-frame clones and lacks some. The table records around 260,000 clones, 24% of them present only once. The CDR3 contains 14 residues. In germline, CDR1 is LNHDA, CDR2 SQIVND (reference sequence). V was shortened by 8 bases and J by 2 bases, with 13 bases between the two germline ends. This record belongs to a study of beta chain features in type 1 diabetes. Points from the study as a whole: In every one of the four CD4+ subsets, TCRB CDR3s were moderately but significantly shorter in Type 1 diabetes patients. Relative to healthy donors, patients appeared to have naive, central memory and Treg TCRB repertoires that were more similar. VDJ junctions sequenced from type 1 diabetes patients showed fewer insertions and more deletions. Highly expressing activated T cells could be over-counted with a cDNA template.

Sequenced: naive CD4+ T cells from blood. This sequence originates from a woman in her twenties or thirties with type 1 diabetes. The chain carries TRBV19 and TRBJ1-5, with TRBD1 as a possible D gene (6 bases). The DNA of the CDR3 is TGTGCCAGTGCTAACAGGGACGGCAATCAGCCCCAGCATTTT. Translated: CASANRDGNQPQHF. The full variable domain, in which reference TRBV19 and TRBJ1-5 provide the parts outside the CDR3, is DGGITQSPKYLFRKEGQNVTLSCEQNLNHDAMYWYRQDPGQGLRLIYYSQIVNDFQKGDIAEGYSVSREKKESFPLTVTSAQKNPTAFYLCASANRDGNQPQHFGDGTRLSIL.